The clone carrying this T cell receptor (beta chain) was seen more than once but under ten times. Measured with immunoSEQ multiplex PCR; TCRdb has only the in-frame clones, and not every one. Of hundreds of thousands of clones in the sample, 88% are singletons; the top ten hold 5.5% to 7.5%. The sample is drawn from a study of blood T cell repertoires in COVID-19. Overall study: Samples representing acute and convalescent COVID-19 were sourced from the United States, Italy and Spain.

There are 13 residues in the CDR3. Trimming took 1 base from V and 2 from J, leaving 7 bases between them. The germline V gene encodes CDR1 SGHDT and CDR2 YYEEEE. The source is a woman aged 70-85 years with COVID-19, enrolled during active disease. Input material: peripheral blood. The chain links TRBV5-6 to TRBJ2-7; D not certain. The CDR3 region is CASSLHRAYEQYF. The CDR3 bases are TGTGCCAGCAGCTTGCACAGAGCCTACGAGCAGTACTTC.